These 20 T cell receptor beta chains came from one sample sequenced in a study of blood T cell repertoires in COVID-19. TCRdb's table, derived via immunoSEQ multiplex PCR, lists solely in-frame clones and lacks some. The profile covers 300,000 to 350,000 clones, with around 89% appearing a single time and over 3.5% taken by the ten largest. The sample comprised PBMCs or T cells enriched from blood (not recorded which). These TCRs come from a young woman with acute COVID-19.

The chain employs TRBV28 and TRBJ1-5, with no clear D. The CDR3 is 15 amino acids. Germline V gene lookup returns CDR1 MDHEN and CDR2 SYDVKM. Between the trimmed V and J ends, which lost 6 bases and 0 bases, there was a span of 12 bases. This CDR3 is CASRLAIYSNQPQHF. The CDR3 DNA reads TGTGCCAGCAGGCTAGCCATCTATAGCAATCAGCCCCAGCATTTT.

This chain links TRBV6-9 with TRBJ2-7; 9 bases align to TRBD1. Trimming took 5 bases from V and 5 from J; bases not matched to a gene: 4. The germline V gene has CDR1 MNHGY and CDR2 SVAAGI. This CDR3 spans 13 amino acids. The CDR3 DNA sequence: TGTGCCAGCAGTCCCGACAGGGGGAACGAGCAGTACTTC. Translation: CASSPDRGNEQYF.

The chain carries TRBV6-1 and TRBJ2-1; tentatively, D is TRBD2 (6 bases). This CDR3 is 16 amino acids long. Germline CDR1 is MNHNS and CDR2 is SASEGT. V lost 2 bases to trimming and J lost 12 bases, with 23 bases between them. DNA for the CDR3: TGTGCCAGCAGTGAAAACGGGGACCGGGGGTGGGATTGGCAGTTCTTC. Its translation is CASSENGDRGWDWQFF.

The CDR3 DNA reads TGTGCCAGCAGCTCCTTGGCGGCTCCTCCAATTGAGCAGTACTTC. Residues: CASSSLAAPPIEQYF. This chain uses TRBV7-6 with TRBJ2-7; D ambiguous. Germline V gene lookup returns CDR1 SGHVS and CDR2 FNYEAQ. The CDR3 extends over 15 amino acids. Trimming left V 4 bases short and J 7 bases short, with 20 bases between.

The CDR3 coding sequence is TGTGCCAGCAGCTTAGGAAATAGGGGCTCTGGAAACACCATATATTTT. Translated, it gives CASSLGNRGSGNTIYF. The rearrangement joins TRBV7-9 to TRBJ1-3; D perhaps matches TRBD1 (5 bases). The CDR3 is 16 residues long. V gave up 1 base and J gave up 0 bases, with 10 bases separating them. From germline, CDR1 is SEHNR and CDR2 FQNEAQ (reference sequence).

The chain is built from TRBV9 and TRBJ2-5, with D maybe TRBD1 (6 bases). Trimming pared 0 bases from V and 3 bases from J, leaving 15 bases between. Germline CDR1 is SGDLS and CDR2 is YYNGEE. This CDR3 region has 16 residues. CDR3 nucleotides: TGTGCCAGCAGCGTAGCTCCGACAGGTCTAAAAGAGACCCAGTACTTC. This translates into CASSVAPTGLKETQYF.

The chain has TRBV7-3 and TRBJ2-1, with D tentatively TRBD2 (5 bases). Trimming removed 0 bases at V and 2 bases at J, with 14 bases between. CDR3 size: 17 residues. Germline lookup yields CDR1 SGHTA and CDR2 FQGTGA. The CDR3 nucleotides read TGTGCCAGCAGCTTAACCTCGCTCGGGGAAACCTACAATGAGCAGTTCTTC. Amino acids: CASSLTSLGETYNEQFF. Using reference TRBV7-3 and TRBJ2-1 for the parts outside the CDR3, the full variable domain is GAGVSQTPSNKVTEKGKYVELRCDPISGHTALYWYRQSLGQGPEFLIYFQGTGAADDSGLPNDRFFAVRPEGSVSTLKIQRTERGDSAVYLCASSLTSLGETYNEQFFGPGTRLTVL.

This chain connects TRBV18 to TRBJ1-1, with a weak D call TRBD1 (5 bases). With 3 bases removed from V and 5 bases from J, the gap between germline ends came to 10 bases. Germline V CDR1 and CDR2: KGHSH, LQKENI. The CDR3 is 13 amino acids. CDR3 DNA sequence: TGTGCCAGCTCACCTACGACAGTAACTGAAGCTTTCTTT. It encodes CASSPTTVTEAFF.

The chain links TRBV11-2 to TRBJ1-1; D is unresolved. Germline lookup yields CDR1 SGHAT and CDR2 FQNNGV. CDR3 length equals 16 residues. Trimming removed 1 base at V and 0 bases at J, with 12 bases between. The CDR3 DNA is TGTGCCAGCAGCTTAGGGGCAGTACTTATGAACACTGAAGCTTTCTTT. Protein sequence: CASSLGAVLMNTEAFF.

The CDR3 sequence is CASSITGAAGNTIYF. As DNA, the CDR3 is TGTGCCAGTAGTATAACAGGGGCGGCTGGAAACACCATATATTTT. The chain recombines TRBV19 with TRBJ1-3, with TRBD1 identical over 7 bases. Germline CDR1 reads LNHDA; CDR2 reads SQIVND (reference sequence). Trimming took 2 bases from V and 2 from J; bases not matched to a gene: 3. The CDR3 has 15 amino acids.

V usage is TRBV5-4 and J usage is TRBJ1-1, with no clear D. Between the trimmed V and J ends, which lost 2 bases and 2 bases, there was a span of 13 bases. Germline assignment: CDR1 SGHNT and CDR2 YYREEE (reference sequence). CDR3 length: 15 residues. CDR3 nucleotide sequence: TGTGCCAGCAGCTTATGGGCGACCGCCAACACTGAAGCTTTCTTT. As protein: CASSLWATANTEAFF.

The gene calls are TRBV2 and TRBJ2-1; 10 nucleotides agree with TRBD1. This CDR3 is built from 15 residues. Germline CDR1 reads SNHLY; CDR2 reads FYNNEI. Trimming removed 6 bases from V and 0 bases from J; junction bases left unmatched: 2. This CDR3 reads CASRGDRGSYNEQFF. Written as DNA, the CDR3 is TGTGCCAGCAGGGGGGACAGGGGCTCCTACAATGAGCAGTTCTTC.

This clone was counted once. This chain uses TRBV14 with TRBJ2-1; D is ambiguous. Germline-derived CDR1 and CDR2 are SGHDN and FVKESK. The germline V and J ends were trimmed by 4 bases and 13 bases, with 14 bases remaining between them. The CDR3 has 12 amino acids. CDR3 coding DNA: TGTGCCAGCAGCCTCCTACAGAAGCCCCAGTTCTTC. The encoded protein is CASSLLQKPQFF.

This sequence joins TRBV7-2 and TRBJ1-1; 7 bases are shared with TRBD1. CDR3 length equals 16 residues. V lost 5 bases and J lost 0; bases outside the gene matches: 9. The germline V gene encodes CDR1 SGHTA and CDR2 FQGNSA. The CDR3 is CASSPAGTAMNTEAFF. CDR3 bases: TGTGCCAGCAGCCCAGCCGGGACAGCCATGAACACTGAAGCTTTCTTT.

The chain couples TRBV6-5 to TRBJ1-5; D is ambiguous. CDR3 length: 12 amino acids. The germline V gene has CDR1 MNHEY and CDR2 SVGAGI. The V end lost 11 bases, the J end lost 5 bases, and 13 bases lay between the germline ends. Here the CDR3 reads CAAPGGHQPQHF. CDR3 DNA: TGTGCCGCCCCAGGAGGGCATCAGCCCCAGCATTTT.

The J gene is TRBJ2-5, the V gene TRBV7-3; weak D call: TRBD2 (6 bases). V lost 5 bases and J lost 5, with 15 bases in between. The germline V gene has CDR1 SGHTA and CDR2 FQGTGA. The CDR3 extends over 14 amino acids. CDR3 bases: TGTGCCAGCAGCCGGACGGGGGTACAGGAGACCCAGTACTTC. Its translation is CASSRTGVQETQYF. Looking up the rest from reference TRBV7-3 and TRBJ2-5 gives the full variable domain: GAGVSQTPSNKVTEKGKYVELRCDPISGHTALYWYRQSLGQGPEFLIYFQGTGAADDSGLPNDRFFAVRPEGSVSTLKIQRTERGDSAVYLCASSRTGVQETQYFGPGTRLLVL.

The chain is built from TRBV11-3 and TRBJ2-7; D might be TRBD2 (6 bases). The V gene lost 1 base and the J gene lost 1 base, with 26 bases spanning the gap. Per the germline V gene, CDR1 is SGHNT and CDR2 is YENEEA. The CDR3 is 20 residues long. For the CDR3, the DNA is TGTGCCAGCAGCTTAGCCGTTTGCCAGTATGGCGGGGAATATTCCTACGAGCAGTACTTC. As protein: CASSLAVCQYGGEYSYEQYF.

This chain connects TRBV7-9 to TRBJ2-7, with 8 bases matching TRBD2. V trimming: 1 base; J trimming: 5 bases; junction bases outside the gene matches: 1. Per the germline V gene, CDR1 is SEHNR and CDR2 is FQNEAQ (reference sequence). CDR3 length: 13 amino acids. The CDR3 sequence: CASSLVGRDEQYF. DNA of the CDR3: TGTGCCAGCAGCTTAGTCGGGAGGGACGAGCAGTACTTC.

In regard to this clone: The same CDR3 arises from other DNA sequences in this sample as well. The V and J genes are TRBV18 and TRBJ2-3, with 12 bases that match TRBD2. Germline V gene sequence: CDR1 KGHSH, CDR2 LQKENI. CDR3 length equals 15 residues. Germline trimming cut 6 bases from V and 3 bases from J; bases unmatched to any gene: 4. CDR3 in DNA: TGTGCCAGCTCCCCCGGACTAGCGGGGACAGATACGCAGTATTTT. Residues: CASSPGLAGTDTQYF.

The V gene is TRBV21-1, the J gene TRBJ2-5; the D call of TRBD2 is as the table states it, not checked on the DNA. TRBV21-1 is noted as a pseudogene. The CDR3 extends over 15 amino acids. CDR3 loop: CASSIPGGGQETQYF. The CDR3 DNA sequence: TGTGCCAGCAGCATCCCGGGCGGGGGCCAAGAGACCCAGTACTTC.